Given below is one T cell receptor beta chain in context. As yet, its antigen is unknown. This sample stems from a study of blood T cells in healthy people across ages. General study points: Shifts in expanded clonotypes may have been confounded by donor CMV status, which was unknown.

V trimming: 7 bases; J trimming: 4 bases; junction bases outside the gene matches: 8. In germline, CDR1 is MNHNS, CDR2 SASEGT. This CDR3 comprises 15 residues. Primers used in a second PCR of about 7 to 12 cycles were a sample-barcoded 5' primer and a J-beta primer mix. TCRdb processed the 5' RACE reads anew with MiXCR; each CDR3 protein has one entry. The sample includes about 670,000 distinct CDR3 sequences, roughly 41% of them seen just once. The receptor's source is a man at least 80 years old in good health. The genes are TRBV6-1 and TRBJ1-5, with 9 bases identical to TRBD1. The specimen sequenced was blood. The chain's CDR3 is CASNPGQGLNQPQHF. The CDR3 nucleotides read TGTGCCAGCAACCCGGGACAGGGATTGAATCAGCCCCAGCATTTT.